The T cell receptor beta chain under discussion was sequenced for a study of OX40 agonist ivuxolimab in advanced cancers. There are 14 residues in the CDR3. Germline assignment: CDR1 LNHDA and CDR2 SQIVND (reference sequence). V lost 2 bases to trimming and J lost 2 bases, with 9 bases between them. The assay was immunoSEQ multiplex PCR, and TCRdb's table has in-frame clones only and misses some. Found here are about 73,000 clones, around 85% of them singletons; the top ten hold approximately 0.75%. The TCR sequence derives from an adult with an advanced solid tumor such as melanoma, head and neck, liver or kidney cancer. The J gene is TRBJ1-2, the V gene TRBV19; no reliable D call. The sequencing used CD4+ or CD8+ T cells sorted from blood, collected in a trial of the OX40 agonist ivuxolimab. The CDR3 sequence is CASSIKDRNYGYTF. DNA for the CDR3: TGTGCCAGTAGTATAAAGGACCGCAACTATGGCTACACCTTC.